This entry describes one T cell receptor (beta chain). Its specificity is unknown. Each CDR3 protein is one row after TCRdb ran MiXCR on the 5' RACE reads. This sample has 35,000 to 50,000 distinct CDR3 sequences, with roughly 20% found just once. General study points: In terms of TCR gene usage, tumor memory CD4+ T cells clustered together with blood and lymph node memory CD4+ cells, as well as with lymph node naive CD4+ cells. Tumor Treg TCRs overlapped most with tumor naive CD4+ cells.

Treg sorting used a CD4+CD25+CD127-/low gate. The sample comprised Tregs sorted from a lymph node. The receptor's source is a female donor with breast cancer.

The CDR3 nucleotides are TGTGCCAGCAGTTCCGGAGCGGGAACCTACAATGAGCAGTTCTTC. Its translation: CASSSGAGTYNEQFF. V is TRBV6-1 and J is TRBJ2-1, with 7 bases aligning to TRBD2. After removal of 5 bases from V and 2 bases from J, the junction contained 6 bases not matched to a gene. Germline CDR1 is MNHNS and CDR2 is SASEGT. CDR3 length: 15 residues.